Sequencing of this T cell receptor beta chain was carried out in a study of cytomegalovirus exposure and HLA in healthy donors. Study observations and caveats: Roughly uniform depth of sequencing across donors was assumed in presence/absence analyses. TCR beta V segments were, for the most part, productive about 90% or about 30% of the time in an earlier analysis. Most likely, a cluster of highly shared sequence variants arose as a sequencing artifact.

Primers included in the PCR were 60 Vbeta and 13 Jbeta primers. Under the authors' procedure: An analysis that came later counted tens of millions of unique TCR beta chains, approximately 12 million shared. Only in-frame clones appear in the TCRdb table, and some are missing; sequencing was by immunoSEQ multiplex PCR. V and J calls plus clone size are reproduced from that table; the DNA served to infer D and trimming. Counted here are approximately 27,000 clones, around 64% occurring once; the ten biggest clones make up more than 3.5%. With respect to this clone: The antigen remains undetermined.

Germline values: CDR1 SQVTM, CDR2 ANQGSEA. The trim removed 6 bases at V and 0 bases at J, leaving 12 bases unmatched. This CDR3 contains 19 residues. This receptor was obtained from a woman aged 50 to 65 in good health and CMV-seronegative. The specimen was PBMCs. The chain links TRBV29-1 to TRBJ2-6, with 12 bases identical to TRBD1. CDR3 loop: CSVETGTGGLSSGANVLTF. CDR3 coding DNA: TGCAGCGTCGAAACCGGGACAGGGGGCTTGAGCTCTGGGGCCAACGTCCTGACTTTC.